Given below is one T cell receptor (beta chain) in context. No antigen is known for it. This sample stems from a study of T cell responses to AZD1222 COVID-19 vaccine. Study-wide background: Pooled in the analysis were second doses at about 4 or about 12 weeks. Points from the study as a whole: Donor demographics were predominantly white British with a female majority; clonal diversity may be underestimated.

Here immunoSEQ multiplex PCR was the method, and the copy in TCRdb shows in-frame clones only, minus some. The sample carries under 140,000 clones, 70% to 90% recorded once. J lost 6 bases, V lost 2 bases, and 3 bases had no gene match. The CDR3 is 15 amino acids. Germline CDR1 reads SNHLY; CDR2 reads FYNNEI. V gene TRBV2 combines with J gene TRBJ1-6, with 8 bases identical to TRBD1. The sequence came from an adult in good health. Specimen: peripheral blood, collected on day 0 of AZD1222 vaccination. DNA for the CDR3: TGTGCCAGCAGTGAACAGGGGGCTCCTAATTCACCCCTCCACTTT. This codes for CASSEQGAPNSPLHF.